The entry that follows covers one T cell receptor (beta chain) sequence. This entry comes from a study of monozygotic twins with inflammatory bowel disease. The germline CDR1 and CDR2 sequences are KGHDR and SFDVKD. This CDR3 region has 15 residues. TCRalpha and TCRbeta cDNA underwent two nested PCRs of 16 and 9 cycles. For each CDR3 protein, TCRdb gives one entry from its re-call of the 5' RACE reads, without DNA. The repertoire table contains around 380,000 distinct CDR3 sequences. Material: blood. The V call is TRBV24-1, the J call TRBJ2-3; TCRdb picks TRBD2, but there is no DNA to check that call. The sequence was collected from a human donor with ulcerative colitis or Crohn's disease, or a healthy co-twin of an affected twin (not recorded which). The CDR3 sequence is CATSALAGVRDTQYF.